The rows below give T cell receptor beta chains drawn from one sample of a study of blood T cells in healthy people across ages. Each CDR3 protein gets one entry after TCRdb re-called the 5' RACE reads with MiXCR. Here the sample spans approximately 940,000 distinct CDR3 sequences, 40% to 60% being singletons. Sequencing used blood. Receptors were obtained from a man younger than 40 in good health. Each CDR3 is given without its conserved first and last residue.

>TRBV9|TRBJ2-7|13
ASSVAPPASYEQY
>TRBV20-1|TRBJ2-1|11
SASRQTGNEQF
>TRBV3-1|TRBJ2-7|11
ASRSRGGYEQY
>TRBV4-2|TRBJ2-3|15
ASSQEWASSRTDTQY
>TRBV2|TRBJ1-5|14
ASSGTGGGGNQPQH
>TRBV4-2|TRBJ1-2|13
ASSQDRQGGSSYT
>TRBV3-1|TRBJ1-1|18
ASSQNRPEGEPGVFPEAF
>TRBV12-3/TRBV12-4|TRBJ2-1|11
ASIRTGYNEQF
>TRBV29-1|TRBJ2-3|12
SALIAGVEDTQY
>TRBV6-5|TRBJ2-7|12
ASGNRGFFYEQY
>TRBV4-2|TRBJ1-3|15
ASSPRTGGLSGNTIY
>TRBV5-1|TRBJ2-3|13
ASSFWDRGTDTQY
>TRBV3-1|TRBJ2-1|15
ASSQDPASGWNNEQF
>TRBV6-5|TRBJ2-7|11
ASRRAGTYEQY
>TRBV7-2|TRBJ1-1|14
ASSGPRGVGSTEAF
>TRBV27|TRBJ2-1|13
ASSLSGTGGYEQF
>TRBV29-1|TRBJ2-5|11
SYNRGTPETQY
>TRBV12-3/TRBV12-4|TRBJ1-2|13
ASRYRDTGSYGYT
>TRBV6-6|TRBJ2-2|13
ASSFGLLNTGELF
>TRBV7-2|TRBJ2-3|13
ASSLGIWGTDTQY
>TRBV5-1|TRBJ2-1|13
ASSRSSEAFNEQF
>TRBV10-3|TRBJ2-1|10
AISASGYEQF
>TRBV7-2|TRBJ1-1|13
ASSPTGGLGTEAF
>TRBV10-3|TRBJ2-7|11
AISGQGAYEQY
>TRBV28|TRBJ2-5|14
ASSPPTGGAEETQY
>TRBV4-3|TRBJ2-3|11
ASSQDYFYMQY
>TRBV3-1|TRBJ2-3|11
ASSQVGVDTQY
>TRBV6-1|TRBJ1-1|12
ASSEGTGGTEAF
>TRBV7-2|TRBJ1-3|11
ASSHGSGNTIY
>TRBV3-1|TRBJ1-2|12
ASSLQTTGYGYT
>TRBV29-1|TRBJ1-5|10
SVGQGNQPQH
>TRBV18|TRBJ1-6|13
ASSTRQIDNSPLH
>TRBV20-1|TRBJ2-7|11
SASGERGYEQY
>TRBV13|TRBJ1-2|13
ASSPGQGGWYGYT
>TRBV15|TRBJ2-3|13
ATSRDGASTDTQY
>TRBV27|TRBJ2-1|13
ASSLSPWVGNEQF
>TRBV3-1|TRBJ2-3|13
ASSQEDDITDTQY
>TRBV4-2|TRBJ1-6|14
ASSPTSTLYNSPLH
>TRBV28|TRBJ2-3|12
ASSRSGVTDTQY
>TRBV7-6|TRBJ1-4|14
ASSLSWGAANEKLF
>TRBV7-7|TRBJ2-5|12
ASSLEPVQETQY
>TRBV30|TRBJ1-1|9
AGSRGTEAF
>TRBV10-2|TRBJ1-2|12
ASAGREISGGYT
>TRBV18|TRBJ1-6|13
ASSPNSQEDSPLH